This TCR beta chain was obtained from a study of blood T cell repertoires in COVID-19. This clone was observed a single time. As handled by the study authors: Reference gene primer amplification in the assay estimated nucleated cell counts. Assay used: immunoSEQ multiplex PCR; TCRdb lists only in-frame clones, some missing. The V and J calls and clone size were taken over from that table, and D and trimming were inferred from the DNA. The sample has approximately 100,000 clones, around four fifths seen once. The CDR3 totals 17 residues. The V and J ends lost 2 bases and 6 bases, in that order; junction bases with no gene match: 11. Germline-derived CDR1 and CDR2 are MNHEY and SVGEGT.

The sequenced material came from peripheral blood. The V and J genes are TRBV6-2 or TRBV6-3 and TRBJ2-1; TRBD1 matches 9 bases. The TCR originated in a man aged 65 to 79 with acute or convalescent COVID-19. CDR3 bases: TGTGCCAGCAGTTACCCCTCCCGGGACAGGGAGACCAATGAGCAGTTCTTC. The encoded protein is CASSYPSRDRETNEQFF.